This record covers a single TCR beta chain. Data came from immunoSEQ multiplex PCR; TCRdb stores just in-frame clones and leaves some out. The sample yields tens of thousands of clones, over 85% seen once. This sample is drawn from a study of control samples from healthy donors and cancer patients. This CDR3 spans 13 amino acids. The V and J ends lost 0 bases and 5 bases respectively, with 7 bases between them. CDR1 is SSHAT and CDR2 is FNYEAQ in the germline V gene (reference sequence). The J gene is TRBJ2-5, the V gene TRBV7-7, with D hard to call. The sequenced sample consisted of blood. The sequence came from a man in his forties or fifties in good health. CDR3 sequence: CASSLASGETQYF. The CDR3 bases are TGTGCCAGCAGCTTAGCGTCTGGCGAGACCCAGTACTTC.